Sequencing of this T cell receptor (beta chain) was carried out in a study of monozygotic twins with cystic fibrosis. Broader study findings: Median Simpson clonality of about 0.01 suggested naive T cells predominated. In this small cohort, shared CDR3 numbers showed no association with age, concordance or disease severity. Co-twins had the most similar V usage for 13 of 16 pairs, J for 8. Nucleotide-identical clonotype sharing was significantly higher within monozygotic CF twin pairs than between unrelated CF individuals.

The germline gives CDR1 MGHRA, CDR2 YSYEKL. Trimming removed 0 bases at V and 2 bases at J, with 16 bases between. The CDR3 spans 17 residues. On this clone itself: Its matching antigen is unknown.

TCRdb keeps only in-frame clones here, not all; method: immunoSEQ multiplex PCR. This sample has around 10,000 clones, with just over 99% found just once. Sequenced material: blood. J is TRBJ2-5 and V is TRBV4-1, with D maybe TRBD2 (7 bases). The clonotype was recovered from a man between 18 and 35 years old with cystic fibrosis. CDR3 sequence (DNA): TGCGCCAGCAGCCAAGAGGCCCCGGGGAGGGGGCAAGAGACCCAGTACTTC. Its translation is CASSQEAPGRGQETQYF.